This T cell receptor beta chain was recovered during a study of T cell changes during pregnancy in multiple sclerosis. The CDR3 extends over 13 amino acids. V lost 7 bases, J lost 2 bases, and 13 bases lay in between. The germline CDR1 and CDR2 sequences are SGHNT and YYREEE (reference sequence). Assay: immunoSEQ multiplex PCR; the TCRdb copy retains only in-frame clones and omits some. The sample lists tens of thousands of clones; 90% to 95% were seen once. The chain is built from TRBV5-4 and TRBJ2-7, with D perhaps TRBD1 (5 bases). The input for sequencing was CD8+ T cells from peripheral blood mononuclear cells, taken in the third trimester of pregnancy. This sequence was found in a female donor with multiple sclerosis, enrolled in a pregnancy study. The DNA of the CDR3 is TGTGCCAGCGCCAACCCAGGGACCTACGAGCAGTACTTC. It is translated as CASANPGTYEQYF.